The entry below describes one T cell receptor (beta chain). Its target is not known. Each patient was aged 18 to 65 and had newly diagnosed hyperthyroidism of under 2 months' duration. Exclusion of patients followed from uncontrolled infection, other autoimmune disease, pregnancy or lactation. Thyroid ultrasound, orbital computed tomography, clinical symptoms, and serum thyroxine and TRAb underpinned diagnoses. Trimming took off 0 bases at V and 7 bases at J, with 13 bases between the two ends. CDR1 SEHNR and CDR2 FQNEAQ come from the germline V gene (reference sequence). The CDR3 is 16 residues long. TCR beta CDR3 regions were amplified from RNA transcripts. RT-PCR in the first round (using the HTBI primer set) targeted the TCR CDR3. TCRdb fed the multiplex PCR reads into MiXCR, producing one record per CDR3 protein. The sample consists of about 320,000 distinct CDR3 sequences, roughly 15% of them appearing once.

The record originates from a study of T cells in Graves' hyperthyroidism and ophthalmopathy. The study, taken as a whole, reports: Blood also showed most of the thyroid clonotypes that were expanded above 0.001.

Sample: blood. V and J are TRBV7-9 and TRBJ1-6; TRBD1 might be the D (6 bases). The source of this sequence is a young man with Graves' hyperthyroidism. The DNA of the CDR3 is TGTGCCAGCAGCTTAGCAAGGGGGACGATGAATTCACCCCTCCACTTT. Translating it yields CASSLARGTMNSPLHF.